The TCR beta chain under discussion was sequenced for a study of blood T cell repertoires in COVID-19 (dated by TCRdb to between 2020 and 2021). Some background on the complete study: The collaborator samples originated in the United States, Italy and Spain and spanned the acute and convalescent phases of COVID-19. The material from the prospective study consisted of cDNA or gDNA derived from T cells, B-cell-depleted T cells, or PBMCs. Nearly every sample came with metadata listing a de-identified subject ID, COVID-19 status, age in years and sex. The repertoires were released in a freely available public database meant as a resource for research on the immune response to SARS-CoV-2. HLA class I and class II types, where available, came from metadata supplied by the sample provider rather than from assay-based typing. The dataset comprised deeply sampled blood TCRbeta repertoires from subjects exposed to, actively infected with, or recovered from COVID-19. Samples were obtained from the ongoing ImmuneRACE study (first 160 participants) and from over a thousand subjects provided by 6 global collaborators. Results the study describes overall, beyond this receptor: The quantity of clinical and demographic metadata differed by source and by participant and was supplied without curation.

Note on this clone: The specificity of this receptor is unknown. Per-base quality was not reported, and no clone a single base away is much larger than it.

Each collaborating institution followed its own protocols to collect whole blood in K2EDTA tubes. For TCRbeta analysis, collaborators shipped samples in one of three forms: frozen whole blood, isolated PBMCs, or DNA extracted from either of those sample types. TCRbeta CDR3 regions were amplified from genomic DNA by means of the immunoSEQ Assay, a bias-controlled multiplex PCR. As for how the authors treated the data: Nucleated cell counts per sample were estimated from amplification of reference gene primers within the assay. To quantify the absolute abundance of each unique TCRbeta CDR3 rearrangement, sequence reads were collapsed and filtered. For each sample, productive Simpson clonality was calculated by taking the square root of Simpson's diversity index across productive rearrangements. This is the immuneACCESS table as TCRdb keeps it, with only in-frame sequences that have V and J called. A part of the clones is gone; compared with another copy, unresolved V genes explain less than half, and the rest is unexplained. That table supplies the V and J calls and clone size; D and trimming were determined from the DNA. The sample yields approximately 51,000 clones; approximately 90% were counted once. Around 4.6% of the sample goes to the ten largest clones.

What was sequenced was peripheral blood. The sequence was obtained from a man between 35 and 55 years old with active COVID-19.

The DNA sequence is as follows: TGTGCCAGCAGTCACCCCACAGGGAACAAAAACATTCAGTACTTC. It specifies CASSHPTGNKNIQYF. This receptor chain uses TRBV6-2 or TRBV6-3 and TRBJ2-4; the D segment could be TRBD1, given 6 matching bases. The junction carries 14 bases between V and J, which are trimmed by 5 bases and 3 bases respectively. The CDR3 runs 15 residues from the cysteine to the phenylalanine. Kept here is only the CDR3 DNA, which spans 45 bases and is read in frame from base 1. CDR1 and CDR2, looked up from the germline V gene, are MNHEY and SVGEGT.